Presented here are 8 T cell receptor beta chains from one specimen sequenced in a study of control samples from healthy donors and cancer patients. Profiled with immunoSEQ multiplex PCR; TCRdb holds only in-frame clones, not every one. The sample lists about 55,000 clones; approximately 88% were seen once. Material: blood. The receptor set was obtained from a man aged 50 to 60 in good health.

The rearrangement uses TRBV19 and TRBJ1-5, with TRBD1 matching over 8 bases. Germline CDR1 is LNHDA and CDR2 is SQIVND (reference sequence). This CDR3 has 13 amino acids. With V trimmed by 11 bases and J by 3 bases, 6 bases remained unmatched. The CDR3 region is CAGPDRANQPQHF. The CDR3 DNA follows: TGTGCCGGACCGGACAGGGCCAATCAGCCCCAGCATTTT.

The genes are TRBV27 and TRBJ2-2, with D possibly TRBD1 on 6 matching bases. Germline CDR1 MNHEY, CDR2 SMNVEV (reference sequence). CDR3 length equals 15 residues. The V end was cut by 2 bases, the J end by 6 bases, with 13 bases between. The CDR3 spells CASSLEAGAPGELFF. DNA for the CDR3: TGTGCCAGCAGTTTAGAGGCAGGGGCCCCCGGGGAGCTGTTTTTT.

Note on this clone: Other DNA sequences within the sample encode an identical CDR3. V gene TRBV19 combines with J gene TRBJ1-5; D call uncertain. The germline V gene encodes CDR1 LNHDA and CDR2 SQIVND (reference sequence). V lost 3 bases, J lost 2 bases, and 8 bases lay in between. The CDR3 extends over 14 amino acids. CDR3: CASSMGIGNQPQHF. The CDR3 coding sequence is TGTGCCAGTAGTATGGGGATCGGCAATCAGCCCCAGCATTTT.

The V call is TRBV9, the J call TRBJ1-4; no clear D gene. Germline V gene data show CDR1 as SGDLS and CDR2 as YYNGEE. The CDR3 contains 15 residues. V was clipped by 3 bases and J by 0 bases, with 9 bases between them. DNA for the CDR3: TGTGCCAGCAGCGCAAGCGGAGCAACTAATGAAAAACTGTTTTTT. Amino acid sequence: CASSASGATNEKLFF. Full variable domain (remainder filled in from reference TRBV9 and TRBJ1-4): DSGVTQTPKHLITATGQRVTLRCSPRSGDLSVYWYQQSLDQGLQFLIQYYNGEERAKGNILERFSAQQFPDLHSELNLSSLELGDSALYFCASSASGATNEKLFFGSGTQLSVL.

The chain carries TRBV27 and TRBJ1-5; 8 nucleotides line up with TRBD1. Germline loops: CDR1 MNHEY, CDR2 SMNVEV (reference sequence). Unmatched junction bases numbered 8, after V lost 5 bases and J lost 8 bases. The CDR3 loop spans 14 amino acids. The CDR3 nucleotides are TGTGCCAGCAGTAGCGGGACAGGAGGGGAGCCCCAGCATTTT. This encodes CASSSGTGGEPQHF.

The count of this clone is one. The V gene is TRBV19, the J gene TRBJ1-1; possible D gene TRBD1, 5 bases. The V end was cut by 3 bases, the J end by 6 bases, with 20 bases between. The length of the CDR3 is 16 residues. CDR1 and CDR2 (germline): LNHDA, SQIVND (reference sequence). The CDR3 region has the DNA TGTGCCAGTAGTATTAAAGGGACTGGATCTTGGGCTGAAGCTTTCTTT. It specifies CASSIKGTGSWAEAFF.

This chain joins TRBV28 and TRBJ1-4; D unresolved. The V gene lost 2 bases and the J gene lost 5 bases, with 6 bases spanning the gap. This CDR3 is 13 amino acids long. Germline CDR1 reads MDHEN; CDR2 reads SYDVKM. CDR3 in DNA: TGTGCCAGCAGTTTAGGGAGAAATGAAAAACTGTTTTTT. It codes for CASSLGRNEKLFF.

This chain uses TRBV12-3 or TRBV12-4 with TRBJ2-1; D unclear. Deletions cut 3 bases from V and 16 bases from J, with 16 bases between. CDR3 size: 12 residues. CDR3 sequence reads: CASSLVRPRCFF. CDR3 in DNA: TGTGCCAGCAGTTTGGTGCGTCCCCGGTGTTTCTTC.